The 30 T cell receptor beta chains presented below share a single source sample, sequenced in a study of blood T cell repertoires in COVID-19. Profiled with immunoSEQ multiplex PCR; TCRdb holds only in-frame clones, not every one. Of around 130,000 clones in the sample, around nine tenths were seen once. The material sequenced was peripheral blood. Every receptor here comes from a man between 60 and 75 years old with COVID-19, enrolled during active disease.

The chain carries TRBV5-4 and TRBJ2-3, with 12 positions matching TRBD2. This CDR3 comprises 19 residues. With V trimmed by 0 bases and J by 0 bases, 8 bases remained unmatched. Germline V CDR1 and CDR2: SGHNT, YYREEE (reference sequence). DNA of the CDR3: TGTGCCAGCAGCTTGGGACTAGCGGGAGCCCTATCTAGCACAGATACGCAGTATTTT. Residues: CASSLGLAGALSSTDTQYF.

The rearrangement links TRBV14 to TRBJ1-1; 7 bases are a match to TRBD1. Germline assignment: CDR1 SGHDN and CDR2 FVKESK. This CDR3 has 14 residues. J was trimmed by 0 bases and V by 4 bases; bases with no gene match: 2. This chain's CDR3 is CASSRGQMNTEAFF. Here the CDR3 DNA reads TGTGCCAGCAGCCGGGGACAGATGAACACTGAAGCTTTCTTT.

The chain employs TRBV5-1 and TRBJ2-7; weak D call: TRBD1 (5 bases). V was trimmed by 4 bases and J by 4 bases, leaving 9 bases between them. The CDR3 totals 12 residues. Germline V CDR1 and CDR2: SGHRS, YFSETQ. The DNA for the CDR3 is TGCGCCAGCAGCGCCACAGGATACGAGCAGTACTTC. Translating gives CASSATGYEQYF.

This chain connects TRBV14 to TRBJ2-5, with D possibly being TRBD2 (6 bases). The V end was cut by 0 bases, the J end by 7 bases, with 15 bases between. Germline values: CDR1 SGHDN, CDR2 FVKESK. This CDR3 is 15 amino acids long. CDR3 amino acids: CASSQEDGSYGTQYF. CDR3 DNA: TGTGCCAGCAGCCAAGAGGACGGGAGCTACGGGACCCAGTACTTC.

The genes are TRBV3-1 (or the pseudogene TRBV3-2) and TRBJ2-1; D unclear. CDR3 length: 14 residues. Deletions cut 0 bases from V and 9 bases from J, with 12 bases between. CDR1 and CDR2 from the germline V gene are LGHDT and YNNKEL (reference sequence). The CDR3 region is CASSQDVTLVEQFF. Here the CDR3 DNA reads TGTGCCAGCAGCCAAGATGTGACTTTGGTTGAGCAGTTCTTC.

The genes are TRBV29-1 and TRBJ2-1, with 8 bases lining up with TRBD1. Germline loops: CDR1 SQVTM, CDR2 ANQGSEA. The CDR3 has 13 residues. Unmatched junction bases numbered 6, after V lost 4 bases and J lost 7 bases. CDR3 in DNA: TGCAGCGTTGTTACAGGGGGACGGAATGAGCAGTTCTTC. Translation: CSVVTGGRNEQFF.

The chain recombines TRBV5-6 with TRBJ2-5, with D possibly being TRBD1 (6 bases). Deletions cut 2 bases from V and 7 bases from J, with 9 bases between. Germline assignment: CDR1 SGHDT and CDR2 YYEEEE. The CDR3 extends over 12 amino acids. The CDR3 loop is CASSFLQGTQYF. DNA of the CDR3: TGTGCCAGCAGCTTTCTACAGGGGACCCAGTACTTC.

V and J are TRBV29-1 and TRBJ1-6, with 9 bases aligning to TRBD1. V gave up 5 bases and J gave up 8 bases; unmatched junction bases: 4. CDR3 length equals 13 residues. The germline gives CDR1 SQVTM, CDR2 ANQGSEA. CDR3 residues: CSVSDRGDSPLHF. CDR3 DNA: TGCAGCGTTTCGGACAGGGGAGATTCACCCCTCCACTTT.

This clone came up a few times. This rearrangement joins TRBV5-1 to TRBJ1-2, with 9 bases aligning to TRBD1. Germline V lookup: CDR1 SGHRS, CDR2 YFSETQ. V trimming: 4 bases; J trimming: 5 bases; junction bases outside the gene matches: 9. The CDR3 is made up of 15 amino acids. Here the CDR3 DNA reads TGCGCCAGCAGCACAAGACAGGGGGGGAATTATGGCTACACCTTC. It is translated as CASSTRQGGNYGYTF.

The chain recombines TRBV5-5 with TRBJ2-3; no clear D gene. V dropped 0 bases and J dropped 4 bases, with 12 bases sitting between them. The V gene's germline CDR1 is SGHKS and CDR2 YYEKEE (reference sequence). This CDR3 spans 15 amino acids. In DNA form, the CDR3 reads TGTGCCAGCAGCTTGGGGCAGACTCTTCCAGATACGCAGTATTTT. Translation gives CASSLGQTLPDTQYF. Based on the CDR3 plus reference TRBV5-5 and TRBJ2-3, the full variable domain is DAGVTQSPTHLIKTRGQQVTLRCSPISGHKSVSWYQQVLGQGPQFIFQYYEKEERGRGNFPDRFSARQFPNYSSELNVNALLLGDSALYLCASSLGQTLPDTQYFGPGTRLTVL.

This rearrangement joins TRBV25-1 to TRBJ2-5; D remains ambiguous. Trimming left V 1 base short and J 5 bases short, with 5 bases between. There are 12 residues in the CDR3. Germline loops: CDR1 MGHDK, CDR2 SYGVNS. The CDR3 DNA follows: TGTGCCAGCAGTGAATCGAGCGAGACCCAGTACTTC. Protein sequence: CASSESSETQYF.

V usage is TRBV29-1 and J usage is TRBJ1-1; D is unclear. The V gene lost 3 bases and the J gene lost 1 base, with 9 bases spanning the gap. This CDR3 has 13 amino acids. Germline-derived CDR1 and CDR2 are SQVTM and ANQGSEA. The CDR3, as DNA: TGCAGCGTTGACGACTATACGAACACTGAAGCTTTCTTT. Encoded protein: CSVDDYTNTEAFF.

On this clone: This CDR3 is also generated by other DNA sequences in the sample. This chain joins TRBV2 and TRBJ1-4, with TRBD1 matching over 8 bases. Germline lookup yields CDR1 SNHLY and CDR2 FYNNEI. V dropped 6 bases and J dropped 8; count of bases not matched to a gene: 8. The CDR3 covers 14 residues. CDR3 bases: TGTGCCAGCAGAGCTCGACAGGGGTACGAAAAACTGTTTTTT. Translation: CASRARQGYEKLFF.

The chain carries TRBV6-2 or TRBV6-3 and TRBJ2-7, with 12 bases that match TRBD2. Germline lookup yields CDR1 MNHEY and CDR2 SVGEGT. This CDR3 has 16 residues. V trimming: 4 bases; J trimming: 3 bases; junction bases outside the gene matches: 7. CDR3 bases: TGTGCCAGCAGTTCCCCGGGGACTAGCGGGCTCTACGAGCAGTACTTC. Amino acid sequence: CASSSPGTSGLYEQYF.

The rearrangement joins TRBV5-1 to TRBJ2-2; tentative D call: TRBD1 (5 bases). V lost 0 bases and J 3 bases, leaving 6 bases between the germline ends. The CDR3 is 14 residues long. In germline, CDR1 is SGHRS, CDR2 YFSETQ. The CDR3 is CASSLVGHTGELFF. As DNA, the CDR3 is TGCGCCAGCAGCTTGGTGGGGCACACCGGGGAGCTGTTTTTT.

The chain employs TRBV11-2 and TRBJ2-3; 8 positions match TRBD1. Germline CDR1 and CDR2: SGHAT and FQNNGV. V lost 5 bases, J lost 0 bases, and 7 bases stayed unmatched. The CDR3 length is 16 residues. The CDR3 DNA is TGTGCCAGCAGCACACTCAGGGGGCGCAGCACAGATACGCAGTATTTT. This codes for CASSTLRGRSTDTQYF.

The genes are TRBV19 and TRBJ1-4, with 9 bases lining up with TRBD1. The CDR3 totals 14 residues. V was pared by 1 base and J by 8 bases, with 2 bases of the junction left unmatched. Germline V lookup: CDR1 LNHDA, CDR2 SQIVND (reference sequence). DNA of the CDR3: TGTGCCAGTAGTATAGGGGACAGGGAAGAAAAACTGTTTTTT. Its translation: CASSIGDREEKLFF.

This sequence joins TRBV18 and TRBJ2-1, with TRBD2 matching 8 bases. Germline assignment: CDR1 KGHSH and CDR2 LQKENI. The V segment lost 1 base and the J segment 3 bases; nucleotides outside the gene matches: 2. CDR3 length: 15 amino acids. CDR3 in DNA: TGTGCCAGCTCACCACTTAGCGGGATCTACAATGAGCAGTTCTTC. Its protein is CASSPLSGIYNEQFF.

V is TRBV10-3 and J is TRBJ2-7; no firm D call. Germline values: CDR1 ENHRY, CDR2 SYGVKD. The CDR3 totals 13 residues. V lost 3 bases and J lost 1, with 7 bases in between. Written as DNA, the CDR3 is TGTGCCATCAGTGAATCACGGTCCTACGAGCAGTACTTC. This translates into CAISESRSYEQYF.

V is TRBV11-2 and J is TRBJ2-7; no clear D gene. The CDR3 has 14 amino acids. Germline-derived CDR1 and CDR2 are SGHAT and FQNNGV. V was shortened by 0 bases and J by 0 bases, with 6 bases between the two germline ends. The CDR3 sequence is CASSLDLVSYEQYF. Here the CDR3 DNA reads TGTGCCAGCAGCTTAGATTTAGTCTCCTACGAGCAGTACTTC.

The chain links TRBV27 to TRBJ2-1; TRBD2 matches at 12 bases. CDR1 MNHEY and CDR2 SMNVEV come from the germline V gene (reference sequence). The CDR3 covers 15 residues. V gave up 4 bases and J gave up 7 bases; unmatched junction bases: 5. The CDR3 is CASSSGTSGRNEQFF. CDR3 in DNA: TGTGCCAGCAGTTCCGGGACTAGCGGGCGGAATGAGCAGTTCTTC.

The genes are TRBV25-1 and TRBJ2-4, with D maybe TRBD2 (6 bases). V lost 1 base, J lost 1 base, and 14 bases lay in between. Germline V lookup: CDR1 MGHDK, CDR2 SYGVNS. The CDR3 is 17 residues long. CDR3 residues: CASSELEAEGAKNIQYF. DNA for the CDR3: TGTGCCAGCAGTGAATTGGAGGCGGAGGGGGCCAAAAACATTCAGTACTTC.

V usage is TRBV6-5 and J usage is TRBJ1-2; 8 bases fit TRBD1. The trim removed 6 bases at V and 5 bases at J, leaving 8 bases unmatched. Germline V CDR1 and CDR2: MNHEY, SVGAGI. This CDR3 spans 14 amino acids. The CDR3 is CASSRTGKDYGYTF. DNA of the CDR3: TGTGCCAGCAGCCGGACAGGGAAGGATTATGGCTACACCTTC.

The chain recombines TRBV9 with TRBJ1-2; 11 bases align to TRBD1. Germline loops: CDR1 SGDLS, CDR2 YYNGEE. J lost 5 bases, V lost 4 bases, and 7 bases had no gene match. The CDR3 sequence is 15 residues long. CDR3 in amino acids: CASSKGQGDPYGYTF. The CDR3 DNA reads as TGTGCCAGCAGCAAGGGACAGGGGGATCCGTATGGCTACACCTTC.

CDR3 coding DNA: TGTGCCATATGGGACAGCGAAAACACTGAAGCTTTCTTT. Residues: CAIWDSENTEAFF. This sequence joins TRBV10-3 and TRBJ1-1, with 7 positions matching TRBD1. The germline gives CDR1 ENHRY, CDR2 SYGVKD. The CDR3 covers 13 residues. J was trimmed by 2 bases and V by 9 bases; bases with no gene match: 6.

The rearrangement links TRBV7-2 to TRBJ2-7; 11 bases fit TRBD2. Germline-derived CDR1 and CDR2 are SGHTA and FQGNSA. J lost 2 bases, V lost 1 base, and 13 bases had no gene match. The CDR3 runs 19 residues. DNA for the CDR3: TGTGCCAGCAGCTTAGATCCCCCAAGGCTAGCGGGAGGCGCCTACGAGCAGTACTTC. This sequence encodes CASSLDPPRLAGGAYEQYF.

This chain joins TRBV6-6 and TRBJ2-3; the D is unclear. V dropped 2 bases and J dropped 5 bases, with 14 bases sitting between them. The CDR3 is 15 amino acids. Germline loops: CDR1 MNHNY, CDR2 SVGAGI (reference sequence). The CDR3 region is CASSYIIEAGDTQYF. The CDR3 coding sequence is TGTGCCAGCAGTTACATCATCGAGGCCGGAGATACGCAGTATTTT.

This chain's CDR3 is CASSQEGTGDTIYF. Here the CDR3 DNA reads TGTGCCAGCAGCCAAGAAGGGACAGGGGACACCATATATTTT. The chain is built from TRBV3-1 (or the pseudogene TRBV3-2) and TRBJ1-3; 10 nucleotides agree with TRBD1. The germline V gene has CDR1 LGHDT and CDR2 YNNKEL (reference sequence). The CDR3 loop spans 14 amino acids. The J segment lost 8 bases and the V segment lost 0 bases, leaving 1 base of the junction unmatched.

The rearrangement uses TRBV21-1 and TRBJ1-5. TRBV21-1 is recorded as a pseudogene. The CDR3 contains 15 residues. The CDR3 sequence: CASIYCGGENQPQHF. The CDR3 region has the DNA TGTGCCAGCATCTATTGCGGGGGCGAGAATCAGCCCCAGCATTTT.

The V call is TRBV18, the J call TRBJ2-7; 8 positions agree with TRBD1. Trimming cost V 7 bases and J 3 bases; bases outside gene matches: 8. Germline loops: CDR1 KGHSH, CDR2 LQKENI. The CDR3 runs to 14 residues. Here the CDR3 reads CASLTGGGGYEQYF. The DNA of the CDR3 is TGTGCCAGCTTAACAGGGGGTGGCGGCTACGAGCAGTACTTC.